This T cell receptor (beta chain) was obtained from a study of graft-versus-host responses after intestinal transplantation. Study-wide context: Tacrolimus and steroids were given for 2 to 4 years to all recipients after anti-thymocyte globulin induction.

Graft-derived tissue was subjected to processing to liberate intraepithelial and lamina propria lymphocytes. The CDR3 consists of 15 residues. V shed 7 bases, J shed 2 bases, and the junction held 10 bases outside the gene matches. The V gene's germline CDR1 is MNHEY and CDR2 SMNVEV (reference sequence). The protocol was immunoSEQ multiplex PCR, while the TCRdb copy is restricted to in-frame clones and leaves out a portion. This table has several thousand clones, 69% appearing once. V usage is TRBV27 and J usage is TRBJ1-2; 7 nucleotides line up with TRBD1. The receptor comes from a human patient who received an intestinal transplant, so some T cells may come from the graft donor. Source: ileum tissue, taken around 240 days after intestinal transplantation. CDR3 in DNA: TGTGCCAGCAAAAGGGGGACAGCGGAGAACTATGGCTACACCTTC. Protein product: CASKRGTAENYGYTF.